This T cell receptor (beta chain) was recorded in a study of low-dose radiotherapy and immunotherapy resistance in tumors. Study information: Dosing of intravenous cyclophosphamide at 200 mg/m2 occurred every two weeks and took place one day prior to radiation and immunotherapy.

Primers used for first-strand cDNA, a TRAV- and TRBV-specific set, covered both alpha and beta chains. With a V-primer adapter and a constant-region primer, TCRs were amplified for approximately 20 PCR cycles. Amplification (by in vitro transcription) was performed on isolated mRNA. TCRdb reprocessed the reads via MiXCR and lists one record per CDR3 protein. The top ten clones hold roughly 1.4% of a sample with 8,800 or so distinct CDR3 sequences, about 68% of them seen once. Germline-derived CDR1 and CDR2 are MDHEN and SYDVKM. V was pared by 3 bases and J by 4 bases, with 1 base of the junction left unmatched. The CDR3 runs to 15 residues.

This TCR came from a human donor with advanced metastatic prostate, ovarian, gallbladder or colorectal cancer (not recorded which). This table probably holds off-target reads from a library built for another chain. The gene calls are TRBV28 and TRBJ2-1, with TRBD2 matching over 12 bases. The CDR3 loop reads CASSFGLAGYNEQFF. In DNA, the CDR3 is TGTGCCAGCAGTTTTGGACTAGCGGGGTACAATGAGCAGTTCTTC. The full variable domain, in which reference TRBV28 and TRBJ2-1 provide the parts outside the CDR3, is DVKVTQSSRYLVKRTGEKVFLECVQDMDHENMFWYRQDPGLGLRLIYFSYDVKMKEKGDIPEGYSVSREKKERFSLILESASTNQTSMYLCASSFGLAGYNEQFFGPGTRLTVL.